Included here is one T cell receptor beta chain sequence, with context. Its antigen is unknown. This CDR3 has 14 amino acids. The V and J ends lost 2 bases and 1 base respectively, with 7 bases between them. CDR1 is MNHEY, CDR2 SVGAGI, per germline. The Oncomine TCR Beta short-read assay was what sequenced the DNA obtained from cultured CD4+ T cells. Cultures of CD4+ T cells served as the source for extracting genomic DNA. MiXCR, applied by TCRdb to the PCR reads, yields one record per CDR3 protein. The sample carries fewer than 8,000 distinct CDR3 sequences, more than 25% recorded once. Treatment in this sample: approximately 9-day PBMC culture with coronavirus spike peptide pools or control peptides (ViraFEST assay). Unexposed donor CD4+ T cells predated the COVID-19 pandemic, collected 2011-2018. PBMCs, plated at a few million per well, were grown in the presence of around 11 IU/ml IL-2 and 10 ug/ml peptide pools.

This record belongs to a study of vaccination and CD4 T cells after COVID-19. Material: CD4+ T cells from blood, cultured in vitro. The sequence was collected from a human donor in good health. The V call is TRBV6-5, the J call TRBJ2-3; D gene unclear. This CDR3 is CASSYRGGTDTQYF. CDR3 coding DNA: TGTGCCAGCAGTTACCGTGGGGGCACAGATACGCAGTATTTT.